Following are 30 T cell receptor beta chains from one sample sequenced in a study of PD-1 blockade in mismatch repair-deficient tumors. The method was immunoSEQ multiplex PCR; TCRdb's version includes in-frame clones alone and lacks a portion of them. The data contain about 130,000 clones, approximately 91% of them singletons. The specimen comprised peripheral blood, sampled approximately 72 weeks after starting pembrolizumab. The receptor set was obtained from an adult with mismatch repair-deficient cancer.

The chain has TRBV5-5 and TRBJ1-5; D uncertain. Trimming left V 0 bases short and J 8 bases short, with 12 bases between. Germline V lookup: CDR1 SGHKS, CDR2 YYEKEE (reference sequence). The CDR3 has 14 residues. This CDR3 reads CASSLEGSREPQHF. DNA of the CDR3: TGTGCCAGCAGCTTGGAGGGTTCAAGGGAGCCCCAGCATTTT.

The chain employs TRBV28 and TRBJ2-7, with no clear D. Trimming took 7 bases from V and 2 from J, leaving 15 bases between them. This CDR3 has 14 residues. Germline lookup yields CDR1 MDHEN and CDR2 SYDVKM. This CDR3 is CASTLLLGTYEQYF. In DNA form, the CDR3 reads TGTGCCAGCACCCTCTTGCTGGGGACCTACGAGCAGTACTTC.

The genes are TRBV10-2 and TRBJ2-6; D may be TRBD2 (6 bases). Germline V gene sequence: CDR1 WSHSY, CDR2 SAAADI. Trimming left V 6 bases short and J 3 bases short, with 6 bases between. This CDR3 is 13 amino acids long. The CDR3 loop is CASRGGGANVLTF. For the CDR3, the DNA is TGCGCCAGCAGGGGAGGTGGGGCCAACGTCCTGACTTTC.

V is TRBV18 and J is TRBJ1-3, with 7 bases lining up with TRBD1. V dropped 2 bases and J dropped 6; count of bases not matched to a gene: 1. Germline CDR1 and CDR2: KGHSH and LQKENI. This CDR3 contains 13 residues. The DNA for the CDR3 is TGTGCCAGCTCACCAGGACAGGAAAACACCATATATTTT. Residues: CASSPGQENTIYF.

The V gene is TRBV28, the J gene TRBJ1-1, with D unclear. V shed 3 bases and J shed 8 bases, with 13 bases lying between them. The CDR3 loop spans 13 amino acids. Per germline, CDR1 MDHEN and CDR2 SYDVKM. The CDR3 sequence: CASSFRGQVEAFF. In nucleotides, the CDR3 is TGTGCCAGCAGTTTCCGCGGTCAAGTCGAAGCTTTCTTT.

The genes are TRBV27 and TRBJ2-3; the D gene is possibly TRBD2 (6 bases). Per germline, CDR1 MNHEY and CDR2 SMNVEV (reference sequence). Trimming shortened V by 3 bases and J by 1 base, and 14 bases separated the two germline ends. CDR3 size: 16 residues. The CDR3 nucleotides read TGTGCCAGCAGTTTCACCGGGACTCGGCGCACAGATACGCAGTATTTT. It is translated as CASSFTGTRRTDTQYF.

The chain recombines TRBV19 with TRBJ2-7; unclear D gene. The V and J ends lost 3 bases and 6 bases respectively, with 12 bases between them. CDR1 and CDR2 (germline): LNHDA, SQIVND (reference sequence). The CDR3 extends over 13 amino acids. Here the CDR3 DNA reads TGTGCCAGTAGTATGGGCAGGCGAGGCGAGCAGTACTTC. It specifies CASSMGRRGEQYF.

This chain links TRBV19 with TRBJ2-7; TRBD2 is a possible D gene (7 bases). V was clipped by 3 bases and J by 2 bases, with 11 bases between them. CDR3 size: 14 residues. Germline V lookup: CDR1 LNHDA, CDR2 SQIVND (reference sequence). This CDR3 is CASSIAGATYEQYF. DNA for the CDR3: TGTGCCAGTAGTATCGCGGGGGCGACCTACGAGCAGTACTTC.

Written as DNA, the CDR3 is TGTGCCAGCAGTTTAGGCCCGTCCTACAATGAGCAGTTCTTC. It codes for CASSLGPSYNEQFF. V usage is TRBV28 and J usage is TRBJ2-1, with D uncertain. Trimming took 2 bases from V and 1 from J, leaving 6 bases between them. Looked up from germline, CDR1 is MDHEN and CDR2 is SYDVKM. CDR3 size: 14 residues. Drawing the rest from reference TRBV28 and TRBJ2-1, the complete variable domain is DVKVTQSSRYLVKRTGEKVFLECVQDMDHENMFWYRQDPGLGLRLIYFSYDVKMKEKGDIPEGYSVSREKKERFSLILESASTNQTSMYLCASSLGPSYNEQFFGPGTRLTVL.

The chain couples TRBV29-1 to TRBJ1-2; unclear D gene. Germline CDR1 is SQVTM and CDR2 is ANQGSEA. Trimming pared 3 bases from V and 5 bases from J, leaving 7 bases between. The CDR3 consists of 11 residues. CDR3 coding DNA: TGCAGCGTTGATGCGGGGTATGGCTACACCTTC. Its translation is CSVDAGYGYTF.

This clone has only a few counts. This chain uses TRBV30 with TRBJ1-2; perhaps TRBD1 as D (6 bases). Trimming pared 2 bases from V and 4 bases from J, leaving 11 bases between. The CDR3 is made up of 13 amino acids. Germline V gene lookup returns CDR1 GTSNPN and CDR2 SVGIG (reference sequence). CDR3 bases: TGTGCCTGGAGTCCACAGGGAGTCTATGGCTACACCTTC. Protein: CAWSPQGVYGYTF.

The chain links TRBV7-9 to TRBJ2-2; D is possibly TRBD2 (5 bases). The CDR3 is 15 amino acids. The ends were cut back, 3 bases at V and 5 bases at J, with 13 bases in the middle. From germline, CDR1 is SEHNR and CDR2 FQNEAQ (reference sequence). The CDR3 here is CASSLVGVGTGELFF. DNA of the CDR3: TGTGCCAGCAGCTTGGTGGGAGTTGGAACCGGGGAGCTGTTTTTT.

CDR3 bases: TGTGCCAGTAGTATAGAAGGGACAGGGGCCTACGAGCAGTACTTC. Its translation: CASSIEGTGAYEQYF. The chain uses TRBV19 and TRBJ2-7, with 10 bases identical to TRBD1. The CDR3 loop spans 15 amino acids. The V segment lost 0 bases and the J segment 2 bases; nucleotides outside the gene matches: 1. Germline CDR1 reads LNHDA; CDR2 reads SQIVND (reference sequence).

The chain couples TRBV25-1 to TRBJ1-2; TRBD1 might be the D (5 bases). Germline V CDR1 and CDR2: MGHDK, SYGVNS. Trimming left V 2 bases short and J 2 bases short, with 6 bases between. There are 13 residues in the CDR3. CDR3 bases: TGTGCCAGCAGTGAAGGACAAAACTATGGCTACACCTTC. It yields the protein CASSEGQNYGYTF.

The rearrangement uses TRBV18 and TRBJ2-2; D unclear. Germline V lookup: CDR1 KGHSH, CDR2 LQKENI. The ends were cut back, 5 bases at V and 3 bases at J, with 7 bases in the middle. There are 13 residues in the CDR3. The DNA of the CDR3 is TGTGCCAGCTCATCCCGGGACACCGGGGAGCTGTTTTTT. This sequence encodes CASSSRDTGELFF. Together with reference TRBV18 and TRBJ2-2, the CDR3 gives the full variable domain: NAGVMQNPRHLVRRRGQEARLRCSPMKGHSHVYWYRQLPEEGLKFMVYLQKENIIDESGMPKERFSAEFPKEGPSILRIQQVVRGDSAAYFCASSSRDTGELFFGEGSRLTVL.

The rearrangement links TRBV27 to TRBJ2-7; TRBD2 matches at 9 bases. This CDR3 contains 17 residues. Germline CDR1 and CDR2: MNHEY and SMNVEV (reference sequence). V trimming: 6 bases; J trimming: 3 bases; junction bases outside the gene matches: 15. The CDR3 sequence: CASSQRGLAGQVYEQYF. The CDR3 DNA reads TGTGCCAGCAGCCAAAGAGGGCTAGCGGGACAAGTCTACGAGCAGTACTTC.

The chain has TRBV5-1 and TRBJ2-1; D gene uncertain. The CDR3 consists of 16 residues. The germline V gene encodes CDR1 SGHRS and CDR2 YFSETQ. The V end lost 0 bases, the J end lost 3 bases, and 13 bases lay between the germline ends. CDR3 in DNA: TGCGCCAGCAGCTTGGCGGCGGCCTCTCTCTACAATGAGCAGTTCTTC. Amino acids: CASSLAAASLYNEQFF.

The chain has TRBV11-3 and TRBJ1-2, with D possibly matching TRBD1 (5 bases). CDR3 length: 13 residues. The germline V gene encodes CDR1 SGHNT and CDR2 YENEEA. Trimming took 5 bases from V and 10 from J, leaving 17 bases between them. The CDR3 sequence: CASSTPGRVDYTF. CDR3 nucleotides: TGTGCCAGCAGCACCCCGGGGCGAGTGGACTACACCTTC.

The rearrangement uses TRBV5-8 and TRBJ2-5; D may be TRBD1 (5 bases). Germline CDR1 SGHTS, CDR2 YDEGEE. CDR3 length: 14 amino acids. V was shortened by 4 bases and J by 0 bases, with 10 bases between the two germline ends. CDR3 sequence: CASSGRQYQETQYF. The CDR3 DNA sequence: TGTGCCAGCAGCGGCCGACAGTACCAAGAGACCCAGTACTTC.

The chain couples TRBV9 to TRBJ2-5; no reliable D call. This CDR3 spans 15 amino acids. CDR1 SGDLS and CDR2 YYNGEE come from the germline V gene. Trimming pared 0 bases from V and 2 bases from J, leaving 11 bases between. The CDR3 protein is CASSVDSHIQETQYF. In DNA, the CDR3 is TGTGCCAGCAGCGTAGATTCGCACATACAAGAGACCCAGTACTTC. Looking up the rest from reference TRBV9 and TRBJ2-5 gives the full variable domain: DSGVTQTPKHLITATGQRVTLRCSPRSGDLSVYWYQQSLDQGLQFLIQYYNGEERAKGNILERFSAQQFPDLHSELNLSSLELGDSALYFCASSVDSHIQETQYFGPGTRLLVL.

CDR3 bases: TGTGCCAGCAGTTACGGGACAGGGGTGCAACACGAGCAGTACTTC. As protein: CASSYGTGVQHEQYF. The genes are TRBV6-5 and TRBJ2-7; 10 positions match TRBD1. The V and J ends lost 2 bases and 5 bases, in that order; junction bases with no gene match: 6. The V gene's germline CDR1 is MNHEY and CDR2 SVGAGI. CDR3 length: 15 amino acids.

The chain couples TRBV5-1 to TRBJ2-7, with unresolved D. V lost 1 base and J lost 0, with 5 bases in between. The V gene's germline CDR1 is SGHRS and CDR2 YFSETQ. The CDR3 is made up of 13 amino acids. The CDR3 bases are TGCGCCAGCAGCTTGCTAATCTCCTACGAGCAGTACTTC. Translating gives CASSLLISYEQYF. Full variable domain (rest looked up from reference TRBV5-1 and TRBJ2-7): KAGVTQTPRYLIKTRGQQVTLSCSPISGHRSVSWYQQTPGQGLQFLFEYFSETQRNKGNFPGRFSGRQFSNSRSEMNVSTLELGDSALYLCASSLLISYEQYFGPGTRLTVT.

V and J are TRBV30 and TRBJ2-1, with TRBD2 as a possible D gene (6 bases). The CDR3 spans 15 residues. Per germline, CDR1 GTSNPN and CDR2 SVGIG (reference sequence). V shed 6 bases and J shed 8 bases, with 23 bases lying between them. In DNA form, the CDR3 reads TGTGCCTGTACCTTGTCGGCGGGAACTGACGATGAGCAGTTCTTC. Residues: CACTLSAGTDDEQFF.

This clone is a singleton in its sample. The rearrangement joins TRBV28 to TRBJ1-2; TRBD1 is a possible D gene (6 bases). V shed 3 bases and J shed 7 bases, with 15 bases lying between them. The CDR3 consists of 14 residues. The germline V gene encodes CDR1 MDHEN and CDR2 SYDVKM. CDR3 protein: CASSFGGSYGGYTF. CDR3 sequence (DNA): TGTGCCAGCAGTTTTGGGGGCAGTTACGGTGGCTACACCTTC.

V gene TRBV6-5 combines with J gene TRBJ2-1, with 11 nucleotides matching TRBD2. The germline V gene has CDR1 MNHEY and CDR2 SVGAGI. Germline trimming cut 6 bases from V and 9 bases from J; bases unmatched to any gene: 7. The CDR3 loop spans 14 amino acids. The CDR3 is CASRGVAGGGEQFF. CDR3 nucleotides: TGTGCCAGCAGGGGAGTAGCGGGGGGGGGTGAGCAGTTCTTC.

This chain links TRBV27 with TRBJ2-1, with a weak D call TRBD2 (6 bases). The CDR3 loop spans 15 amino acids. Per germline, CDR1 MNHEY and CDR2 SMNVEV (reference sequence). V was clipped by 5 bases and J by 3 bases, with 14 bases between them. CDR3 residues: CASSPRLDVYNEQFF. In DNA form, the CDR3 reads TGTGCCAGCAGTCCTAGACTAGATGTCTACAATGAGCAGTTCTTC.

The J gene is TRBJ2-7, the V gene TRBV11-3; TRBD1 might be the D (5 bases). CDR1 is SGHNT, CDR2 YENEEA, per germline. CDR3 length: 13 residues. Between the trimmed V and J ends, which lost 4 bases and 3 bases, there was a span of 10 bases. The CDR3 DNA reads TGTGCCAGCAGCTCCGGTACAGGCTACGAGCAGTACTTC. It translates to CASSSGTGYEQYF.

This chain connects TRBV5-1 to TRBJ1-4, with 7 bases that match TRBD1. The CDR3 length is 15 residues. The germline V gene has CDR1 SGHRS and CDR2 YFSETQ. The junction had 6 bases not matched to a gene; V was cut back by 2 bases and J by 5 bases. CDR3 protein: CASSFAGQPNEKLFF. CDR3 sequence (DNA): TGCGCCAGCAGCTTCGCGGGACAGCCCAATGAAAAACTGTTTTTT.

The rearrangement uses TRBV28 and TRBJ2-6; D not resolved. This CDR3 is built from 16 residues. Germline V gene sequence: CDR1 MDHEN, CDR2 SYDVKM. The ends were cut back, 5 bases at V and 0 bases at J, with 11 bases in the middle. DNA of the CDR3: TGTGCCAGCAGTGTTCCCAGCCACTCTGGGGCCAACGTCCTGACTTTC. This gives the protein CASSVPSHSGANVLTF.

The chain couples TRBV11-2 to TRBJ2-3, with TRBD2 matching over 11 bases. J was trimmed by 10 bases and V by 5 bases; bases with no gene match: 11. This CDR3 region has 15 residues. Germline assignment: CDR1 SGHAT and CDR2 FQNNGV. The CDR3 loop is CASSRLAGGLSSQYF. CDR3 nucleotides: TGTGCCAGCAGCCGGCTAGCGGGAGGTCTTTCATCGCAGTATTTT.